Sequencing of this T cell receptor (beta chain) was carried out in a study of blood T cell repertoires in COVID-19. Turning to the study itself: T cells, B-cell-depleted T cells, or PBMCs supplied cDNA or gDNA.

In the original workflow: How many nucleated cells were present was estimated from reference gene primer amplification. Data came from immunoSEQ multiplex PCR; TCRdb stores just in-frame clones and leaves some out. V, J and clone size are taken as reported in that table, and D and trimming were inferred from the DNA itself. The table includes tens of thousands of clones, roughly 80% detected once. The sequence derives from a human donor in a cohort sampled during active COVID-19. The sequencing input was peripheral blood.

CDR3 protein: CASSPGQGAGYTF. CDR3 nucleotide sequence: TGTGCCAGCAGCCCAGGACAGGGAGCGGGCTACACCTTC. The rearrangement joins TRBV11-2 to TRBJ1-2; 8 bases align to TRBD1. This CDR3 has 13 amino acids. Germline-derived CDR1 and CDR2 are SGHAT and FQNNGV. V was pared by 5 bases and J by 8 bases, with 7 bases of the junction left unmatched. Supplemented by reference TRBV11-2 and TRBJ1-2, the full variable domain reads EAGVAQSPRYKIIEKRQSVAFWCNPISGHATLYWYQQILGQGPKLLIQFQNNGVVDDSQLPKDRFSAERLKGVDSTLKIQPAKLEDSAVYLCASSPGQGAGYTFGSGTRLTVV.